Listed below are T cell receptor beta chains from one sample, sequenced in a study of shared clonotypes between healthy human individuals. Repertoires were generated with immunoSEQ multiplex PCR, while TCRdb's copy carries only in-frame clones and drops some. The repertoire consists of 600,000 or so clones, with 85% to 95% occurring once and the leading ten covering 0.11%. Sequencing was done on a sample of naive CD8+ T cells sorted from blood. These receptors all stem from a woman younger than 45 in good health. CDR3s include the opening cysteine and the closing phenylalanine or tryptophan. The order of the fields is V gene, clone size, D gene, J gene, CDR3 protein, CDR3 DNA. A D gene is named only where the DNA matches it firmly. Rows may omit the clone size; those that give it use once, few, many or a size class.

V: TRBV7-9; size: .; D: .; J: TRBJ2-7; CDR3: CASSLERNSYEQYF; DNA: TGTGCCAGCAGCTTAGAACGGAACTCCTACGAGCAGTACTTC
V: TRBV6-1; size: once; D: TRBD1; J: TRBJ1-2; CDR3: CASSEPLGGGAGGFDGYTF; DNA: TGTGCCAGCAGTGAACCCCTCGGAGGGGGGGCAGGGGGCTTTGACGGCTACACCTTC
V: TRBV27; size: .; D: .; J: TRBJ1-2; CDR3: CASSFGLGGSYYGYTF; DNA: TGTGCCAGCAGTTTTGGGCTTGGGGGCTCCTACTATGGCTACACCTTC
V: TRBV13; size: .; D: .; J: TRBJ1-4; CDR3: CASSPGPGDNEKLFF; DNA: TGTGCCAGCAGCCCCGGGCCAGGAGATAATGAAAAACTGTTTTTT
V: TRBV7-9; size: .; D: .; J: TRBJ2-7; CDR3: CASSLGPNEQYF; DNA: TGTGCCAGCAGCTTAGGACCGAACGAGCAGTACTTC
V: TRBV7-9; size: .; D: TRBD1; J: TRBJ2-3; CDR3: CASSFLLDRGYDTQYF; DNA: TGTGCCAGCAGCTTCCTTTTGGACAGGGGATACGATACGCAGTATTTT
V: TRBV10-2; size: .; D: TRBD1; J: TRBJ2-7; CDR3: CASSWGQGAYEQYF; DNA: TGCGCCAGCTCCTGGGGACAGGGGGCTTACGAGCAGTACTTC
V: TRBV6-5; size: .; D: .; J: TRBJ2-7; CDR3: CASTMRAASEQYF; DNA: TGTGCCAGCACCATGAGAGCCGCTTCCGAGCAGTACTTC
V: TRBV7-9; size: .; D: .; J: TRBJ2-6; CDR3: CATWWAGDGANVLTF; DNA: TGTGCCACCTGGTGGGCAGGGGATGGGGCCAACGTCCTGACTTTC
V: TRBV7-9; size: .; D: .; J: TRBJ2-7; CDR3: CASSLSTYEQYF; DNA: TGTGCCAGCAGCTTGAGTACCTACGAGCAGTACTTC
V: TRBV12-5; size: .; D: .; J: TRBJ1-1; CDR3: CASGLEGTEAFF; DNA: TGTGCTAGTGGTTTGGAAGGGACTGAAGCTTTCTTT
V: TRBV5-1; size: .; D: .; J: TRBJ2-1; CDR3: CASSLGVTRTAYNEQFF; DNA: TGCGCCAGCAGCTTGGGCGTTACGAGGACAGCCTACAATGAGCAGTTCTTC
V: TRBV7-9; size: .; D: TRBD1; J: TRBJ2-2; CDR3: CASSPGWTGGHTGELFF; DNA: TGTGCCAGCAGCCCCGGGTGGACAGGGGGACATACCGGGGAGCTGTTTTTT
V: TRBV6-6; size: once; D: .; J: TRBJ2-7; CDR3: CAANQGNGGNYEQYF; DNA: TGTGCCGCTAACCAGGGGAATGGGGGGAACTACGAGCAGTACTTC
V: TRBV11-2; size: .; D: .; J: TRBJ2-5; CDR3: CASSHRARGETQYF; DNA: TGTGCCAGCAGCCACAGGGCCCGAGGGGAGACCCAGTACTTC
V: TRBV13; size: .; D: TRBD2; J: TRBJ2-7; CDR3: CASSARLAYEQYF; DNA: TGTGCCAGCAGCGCCCGACTAGCGTACGAGCAGTACTTC
V: TRBV7-8; size: .; D: .; J: TRBJ2-7; CDR3: CASSLPRGAGPHYEQYF; DNA: TGTGCCAGCAGCTTACCCAGAGGGGCGGGTCCTCACTACGAGCAGTACTTC
V: TRBV6-5; size: .; D: .; J: TRBJ1-4; CDR3: CASSYKAGPNEKLFF; DNA: TGTGCCAGCAGTTATAAGGCAGGGCCTAATGAAAAACTGTTTTTT
V: TRBV27; size: .; D: .; J: TRBJ2-7; CDR3: CASNPGTGSEQYF; DNA: TGTGCCAGCAACCCCGGGACGGGCTCCGAGCAGTACTTC
V: TRBV6-6; size: .; D: TRBD2; J: TRBJ2-5; CDR3: CASSILAGGPGETQYF; DNA: TGTGCCAGCAGTATATTAGCGGGAGGGCCCGGGGAGACCCAGTACTTC
V: TRBV6-5; size: .; D: TRBD1; J: TRBJ2-2; CDR3: CASSDNLQGTGELFF; DNA: TGTGCCAGCAGCGATAACTTACAGGGGACCGGGGAGCTGTTTTTT
V: TRBV4-2; size: .; D: .; J: TRBJ1-4; CDR3: CASSQSGEATNEKLFF; DNA: TGTGCCAGCAGCCAAAGTGGAGAGGCAACTAATGAAAAACTGTTTTTT
V: TRBV11-2; size: .; D: .; J: TRBJ2-6; CDR3: CASGLPRQVNGANVLTF; DNA: TGTGCCAGCGGACTCCCAAGACAGGTTAATGGGGCCAACGTCCTGACTTTC
V: TRBV28; size: .; D: TRBD1; J: TRBJ2-7; CDR3: CASTPDRAPYEQYF; DNA: TGTGCCAGCACCCCGGACAGGGCGCCCTACGAGCAGTACTTC
V: TRBV7-8; size: .; D: .; J: TRBJ2-3; CDR3: CASSLLGDTQYF; DNA: TGTGCCAGCAGCTTATTAGGGGATACGCAGTATTTT
V: TRBV7-9; size: .; D: TRBD1; J: TRBJ1-5; CDR3: CASSSDRGSNQPQHF; DNA: TGCGCCAGCAGCTCCGACAGGGGTAGCAATCAGCCCCAGCATTTT
V: TRBV10-1; size: .; D: .; J: TRBJ2-7; CDR3: CASSELVEQYF; DNA: TGCGCCAGCAGTGAGCTGGTGGAGCAGTACTTC
V: TRBV29-1; size: .; D: .; J: TRBJ1-1; CDR3: CSGRDTNTEAFF; DNA: TGCAGCGGGAGGGACACGAACACTGAAGCTTTCTTT
V: TRBV27; size: .; D: TRBD1; J: TRBJ2-7; CDR3: CASSSAGGTSYEQYF; DNA: TGTGCCAGCAGTTCGGCAGGGGGCACCTCCTACGAGCAGTACTTC
V: TRBV7-6; size: .; D: TRBD2; J: TRBJ2-1; CDR3: CASSGRTSVSYNEQFF; DNA: TGTGCCAGCAGCGGCCGGACTAGCGTCTCCTACAATGAGCAGTTCTTC
V: TRBV6-5; size: .; D: .; J: TRBJ1-2; CDR3: CASSYSGEHYGYTF; DNA: TGTGCCAGCAGTTACTCTGGAGAACACTATGGCTACACCTTC
V: TRBV4-1; size: once; D: .; J: TRBJ2-3; CDR3: CASSQEGWDTQYF; DNA: TGCGCCAGCAGCCAAGAGGGATGGGATACGCAGTATTTT
V: TRBV7-9; size: .; D: .; J: TRBJ2-6; CDR3: CATQEGSGANVLTF; DNA: TGTGCCACTCAAGAGGGCTCTGGGGCCAACGTCCTGACTTTC
V: TRBV15; size: .; D: .; J: TRBJ1-1; CDR3: CATSRDRGSKNTEAFF; DNA: TGTGCCACCAGCAGAGATCGGGGTAGTAAGAACACTGAAGCTTTCTTT
V: TRBV7-8; size: .; D: .; J: TRBJ2-5; CDR3: CASTLEQPQETQYF; DNA: TGTGCCAGCACCTTAGAACAGCCACAAGAGACCCAGTACTTC
V: TRBV4-3; size: .; D: .; J: TRBJ2-7; CDR3: CASSAGGEQYF; DNA: TGCGCCAGCAGCGCAGGCGGGGAGCAGTACTTC
V: TRBV2; size: .; D: .; J: TRBJ1-2; CDR3: CAGTLGANYGYTF; DNA: TGTGCCGGAACGCTCGGAGCTAACTATGGCTACACCTTC
V: TRBV7-9; size: .; D: .; J: TRBJ2-7; CDR3: CASSTGPRYEQYF; DNA: TGTGCCAGCAGCACAGGGCCCCGCTACGAGCAGTACTTC
V: TRBV28; size: .; D: .; J: TRBJ1-1; CDR3: CASRSRAGITEAFF; DNA: TGTGCCAGCAGATCCCGCGCAGGGATCACTGAAGCTTTCTTT
V: TRBV15; size: .; D: TRBD1; J: TRBJ2-7; CDR3: CATSDRDSSYEQYF; DNA: TGTGCCACCAGCGATCGGGACAGCTCCTACGAGCAGTACTTC
V: TRBV27; size: .; D: .; J: TRBJ1-5; CDR3: CASSLSMFRVQPQHF; DNA: TGTGCCAGCAGTTTATCGATGTTTAGGGTTCAGCCCCAGCATTTT
V: TRBV7-9; size: .; D: .; J: TRBJ2-5; CDR3: CASSLRSVLEETQYF; DNA: TGTGCCAGCAGCTTAAGGTCCGTGCTCGAAGAGACCCAGTACTTC
V: TRBV27; size: .; D: TRBD2; J: TRBJ2-1; CDR3: CASSFGTSSNEQFF; DNA: TGTGCCAGCAGTTTTGGGACTAGCAGTAATGAGCAGTTCTTC
V: TRBV5-8; size: .; D: .; J: TRBJ2-6; CDR3: CASIYTRGTSGANVLTF; DNA: TGTGCCAGCATCTACACCAGGGGCACAAGTGGGGCCAACGTCCTGACTTTC
V: TRBV10-1; size: .; D: TRBD2; J: TRBJ2-5; CDR3: CASIEVAGRQETQYF; DNA: TGCGCCAGCATCGAGGTAGCGGGACGGCAAGAGACCCAGTACTTC
V: TRBV19; size: .; D: TRBD1; J: TRBJ1-1; CDR3: CASGTGGMYTEAFF; DNA: TGTGCCAGTGGGACAGGGGGCATGTACACTGAAGCTTTCTTT
V: TRBV9; size: .; D: .; J: TRBJ2-3; CDR3: CASSARSGASTDTQYF; DNA: TGTGCCAGCAGCGCCAGGAGCGGTGCTAGCACAGATACGCAGTATTTT
V: TRBV21-1; size: .; D: .; J: TRBJ1-4; CDR3: CASSAYGPVPREEKLFF; DNA: TGTGCCAGCAGCGCCTACGGTCCGGTTCCGAGGGAGGAAAAACTGTTTTTT
V: TRBV5-6; size: .; D: .; J: TRBJ2-1; CDR3: CASSSGDNEQFF; DNA: TGTGCCAGCAGCTCAGGGGACAATGAGCAGTTCTTC
V: TRBV28; size: .; D: .; J: TRBJ1-1; CDR3: CASLGGPMNTEAFF; DNA: TGTGCCAGTCTAGGGGGGCCAATGAACACTGAAGCTTTCTTT
V: TRBV13; size: once; D: TRBD1; J: TRBJ2-7; CDR3: CASSLGTGASYEQYF; DNA: TGTGCCAGCAGCCTCGGGACAGGGGCGTCCTACGAGCAGTACTTC
V: TRBV7-9; size: .; D: TRBD1; J: TRBJ1-1; CDR3: CASSLVGQGTNEAFF; DNA: TGTGCCAGCAGCTTAGTGGGACAGGGGACGAATGAAGCTTTCTTT
V: TRBV28; size: once; D: TRBD2; J: TRBJ2-7; CDR3: CASSLRFPTSGTYYEQYF; DNA: TGTGCCAGCAGTTTAAGGTTCCCCACTAGCGGGACCTACTACGAGCAGTACTTC
V: TRBV7-8; size: .; D: TRBD1; J: TRBJ2-1; CDR3: CASSLAGQGNEQFF; DNA: TGTGCCAGCAGCTTAGCGGGACAGGGCAATGAGCAGTTCTTC
V: TRBV2; size: .; D: .; J: TRBJ1-4; CDR3: CASSEADGRLNEKLFF; DNA: TGTGCCAGCAGTGAAGCGGATGGACGTCTTAATGAAAAACTGTTTTTT